This T cell receptor (beta chain) emerged from a study of T cell responses to AZD1222 COVID-19 vaccine. Method: immunoSEQ multiplex PCR; TCRdb's copy keeps in-frame clones and lacks some. The table lists 200,000 to 250,000 clones, about 95% of them singletons. This TCR derives from an adult who received the MenACWY meningococcal vaccine as a control. Sequencing was performed on peripheral blood, taken 28 days after the second dose of the MenACWY control vaccine.

The DNA for the CDR3 is TGTGCCAGCAGTTTATCAATGGGAGGATACTCCTACGAGCAGTACTTC. Amino acids: CASSLSMGGYSYEQYF. The rearrangement links TRBV27 to TRBJ2-7; the D gene is possibly TRBD2 (6 bases). V was pared by 0 bases and J by 0 bases, with 12 bases between. This CDR3 spans 16 amino acids. Germline loops: CDR1 MNHEY, CDR2 SMNVEV (reference sequence).